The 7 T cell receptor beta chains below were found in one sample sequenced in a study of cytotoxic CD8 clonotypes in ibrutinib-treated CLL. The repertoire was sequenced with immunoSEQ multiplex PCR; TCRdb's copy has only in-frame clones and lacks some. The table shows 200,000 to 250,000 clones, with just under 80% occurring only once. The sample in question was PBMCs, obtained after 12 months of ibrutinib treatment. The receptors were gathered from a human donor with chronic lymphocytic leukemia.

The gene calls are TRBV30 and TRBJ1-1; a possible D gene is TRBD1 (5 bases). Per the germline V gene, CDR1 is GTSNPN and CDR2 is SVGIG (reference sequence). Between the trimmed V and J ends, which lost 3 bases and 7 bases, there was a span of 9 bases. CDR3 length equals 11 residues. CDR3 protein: CAWRRGSEAFF. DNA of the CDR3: TGTGCCTGGAGGAGGGGCAGTGAAGCTTTCTTT.

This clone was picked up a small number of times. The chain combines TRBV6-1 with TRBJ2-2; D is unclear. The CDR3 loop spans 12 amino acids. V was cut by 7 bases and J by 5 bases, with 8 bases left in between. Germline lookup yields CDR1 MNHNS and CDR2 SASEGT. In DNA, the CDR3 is TGTGCCAGCAACCGGCGTACCGGGGAGCTGTTTTTT. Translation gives CASNRRTGELFF.

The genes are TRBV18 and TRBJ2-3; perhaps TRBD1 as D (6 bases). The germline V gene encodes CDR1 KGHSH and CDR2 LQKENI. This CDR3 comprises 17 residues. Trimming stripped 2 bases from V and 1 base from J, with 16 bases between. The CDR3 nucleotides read TGTGCCAGCTCACCAACGTGGGGGCTCTCCGGCACAGATACGCAGTATTTT. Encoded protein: CASSPTWGLSGTDTQYF. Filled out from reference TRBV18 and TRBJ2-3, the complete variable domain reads NAGVMQNPRHLVRRRGQEARLRCSPMKGHSHVYWYRQLPEEGLKFMVYLQKENIIDESGMPKERFSAEFPKEGPSILRIQQVVRGDSAAYFCASSPTWGLSGTDTQYFGPGTRLTVL.

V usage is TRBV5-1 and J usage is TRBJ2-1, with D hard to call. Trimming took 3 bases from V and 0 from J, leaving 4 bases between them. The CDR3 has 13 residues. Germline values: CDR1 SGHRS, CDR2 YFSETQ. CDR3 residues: CASSSSSYNEQFF. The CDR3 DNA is TGCGCCAGCAGCTCCAGCTCCTACAATGAGCAGTTCTTC.

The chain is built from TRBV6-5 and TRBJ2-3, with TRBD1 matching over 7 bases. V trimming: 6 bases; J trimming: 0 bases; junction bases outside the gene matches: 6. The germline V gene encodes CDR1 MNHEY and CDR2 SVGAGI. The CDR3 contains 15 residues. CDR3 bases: TGTGCCAGCAGCTCCGGGACAGCTAGCACAGATACGCAGTATTTT. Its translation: CASSSGTASTDTQYF.

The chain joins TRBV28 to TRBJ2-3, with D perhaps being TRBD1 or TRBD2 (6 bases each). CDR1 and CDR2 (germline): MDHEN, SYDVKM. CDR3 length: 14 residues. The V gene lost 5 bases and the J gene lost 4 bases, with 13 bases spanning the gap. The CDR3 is CASSPGGSADTQYF. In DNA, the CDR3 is TGTGCCAGCAGTCCCGGGGGCAGTGCAGATACGCAGTATTTT.

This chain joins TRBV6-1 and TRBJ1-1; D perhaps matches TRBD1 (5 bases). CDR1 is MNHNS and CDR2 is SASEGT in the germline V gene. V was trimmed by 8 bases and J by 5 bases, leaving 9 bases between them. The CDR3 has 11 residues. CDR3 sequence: CASRGQTEAFF. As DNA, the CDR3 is TGTGCCAGCCGGGGCCAGACTGAAGCTTTCTTT.